The entry that follows covers one TCR beta chain sequence. This sample stems from a study of blood T cell repertoires in COVID-19. Whole-study context: The cDNA or gDNA used as material had been derived from T cells, B-cell-depleted T cells, or PBMCs.

This CDR3 contains 15 residues. Trimming at V came to 4 bases and at J to 3 bases, leaving 7 bases not matched to a gene. The V gene's germline CDR1 is KGHSH and CDR2 LQKENI. Original processing notes: Amplification from reference gene primers served as the basis for estimated nucleated cell counts. TCRdb's copy holds only in-frame clones and misses some; the assay was immunoSEQ multiplex PCR. Clonal size and the V and J genes are those of that table, whereas D and trimming came from the DNA. The table has about 280,000 clones, around 90% seen once. Study members were between about 18 and 95 years old and lived in 24 US regions. Researchers sorted participants into cohorts using their self-reported clinical history.

The V and J genes are TRBV18 and TRBJ2-7; 9 nucleotides agree with TRBD2. This TCR was sampled from a woman in her 30s with acute COVID-19. The sample consisted of PBMCs or T cells enriched from blood (not recorded which). In DNA form, the CDR3 reads TGTGCCAGCTCACGGCGGGAGGGCCTTTTCTACGAGCAGTACTTC. Translation gives CASSRREGLFYEQYF.